The clone carrying this TCR beta chain showed up just a few times. The antigen is undetermined. This entry is derived from a study of immune heterogeneity within non-small cell lung tumors. Whole-study results and caveats: Local tumor mutational burden and local T-cell repertoire clonality showed a moderate significant correlation, R around 0.32.

Bulk tumor genomic DNA, roughly 590 ng per sample, was used as template. Several biopsies per primary tumor were taken during surgery, spaced as far apart as possible. The study cohort was described as untreated, and its members had newly diagnosed non-small cell lung cancer. They went on to have curative surgery. For the TCR beta CDR3, multiplex PCR with 32 V and 13 J primers performed the amplification. TCRdb recomputed calls from the multiplex PCR reads with MiXCR, one row per CDR3 protein. Seen here are nearly 15,000 distinct CDR3 sequences, about 30% observed once, and the top ten hold roughly 15%. This receptor was obtained from a woman aged 45-59 years with non-small cell lung cancer. Input material: lung tumor tissue.

CDR3: CSASGTGLRNTIYF. CDR3 DNA sequence: TGCAGTGCTTCCGGGACAGGGTTACGAAACACCATATATTTT. V gene TRBV20-1 combines with J gene TRBJ1-3; 9 nucleotides agree with TRBD1. Losses at the gene ends were 5 bases for V and 5 bases for J; bases not matched to a gene: 7. The germline V gene encodes CDR1 DFQATT and CDR2 SNEGSKA (reference sequence). The CDR3 has 14 residues.